These 4 T cell receptor beta chains were sequenced from one sample in a study of shared clonotypes between healthy human individuals. The protocol was immunoSEQ multiplex PCR, while the TCRdb copy is restricted to in-frame clones and leaves out a portion. The table shows under 130,000 clones, with 65% to 75% occurring only once. The sample taken for sequencing was memory CD8+ T cells sorted from blood. Subset noted: CD45RO+ cells pooled with CCR7-negative TemRA cells. The receptors come from a woman aged 30 to 39 in good health.

This clone was seen repeatedly, ten times or more. V and J are TRBV28 and TRBJ2-7; no clear D gene. Germline values: CDR1 MDHEN, CDR2 SYDVKM. The ends were cut back, 3 bases at V and 6 bases at J, with 15 bases in the middle. CDR3 size: 14 residues. In nucleotides, the CDR3 is TGTGCCAGCAGTTTCACCCGATACGTCTCCGAGCAGTACTTC. This translates into CASSFTRYVSEQYF.

The V gene is TRBV18, the J gene TRBJ2-1; 14 nucleotides line up with TRBD2. CDR1 is KGHSH, CDR2 LQKENI, per germline. Trimming removed 3 bases from V and 6 bases from J; junction bases left unmatched: 7. The CDR3 runs to 17 residues. The CDR3 region is CASSPGLAGAAGNEQFF. In DNA, the CDR3 is TGTGCCAGCTCACCGGGACTAGCGGGAGCAGCGGGCAATGAGCAGTTCTTC.

In nucleotides, the CDR3 is TGCGCCAGCAGCCAAGATTCAGGGTTGAATCAGCCCCAGCATTTT. The encoded protein is CASSQDSGLNQPQHF. This chain uses TRBV4-1 with TRBJ1-5; the D gene is possibly TRBD1 (5 bases). Trimming stripped 0 bases from V and 4 bases from J, with 10 bases between. The length of the CDR3 is 15 residues. The germline gives CDR1 MGHRA, CDR2 YSYEKL.

This rearrangement joins TRBV29-1 to TRBJ2-7; 12 bases line up with TRBD2. The CDR3 contains 14 residues. Germline loops: CDR1 SQVTM, CDR2 ANQGSEA. J gave up 7 bases and V 3 bases, and 7 bases lay outside the gene matches. Here the CDR3 reads CSVDFGLAGSEQYF. CDR3 bases: TGCAGCGTTGACTTCGGACTAGCGGGATCTGAGCAGTACTTC.